This T cell receptor beta chain was observed in a study of regulatory T cells in long-lasting Graves disease. Germline CDR1 reads SGHRS; CDR2 reads YFSETQ. This CDR3 region has 14 residues. Germline trimming cut 0 bases from V and 7 bases from J; bases unmatched to any gene: 5. As for time point: newly diagnosed GD, antithyroid drugs for less than 3 months. The TCR library used RNA extracted from PBMCs. The sample holds many counts of this clonotype. According to the study, TCR beta libraries were built with iRepertoire HTBI primers and CDR3-region Arm-PCR. TCRdb itself ran the multiplex PCR reads through MiXCR, one entry per CDR3 protein. The repertoire holds about 540,000 distinct CDR3 sequences, with about 13% as singletons. In addition, the sample was reused for a study of T cells in Graves' hyperthyroidism and ophthalmopathy. This second study notes: Hyperthyroidism had been newly diagnosed in patients aged 18 to 65, and its duration was under 2 months. Uncontrolled infection, other autoimmune disease, pregnancy or lactation barred patients from enrollment.

Material: peripheral blood mononuclear cells (PBMCs), obtained at new diagnosis, from a patient treated with antithyroid drugs. This TCR came from a man aged 25-45 years with Graves disease. J is TRBJ2-3 and V is TRBV5-1; 7 nucleotides align to TRBD1. Here the CDR3 reads CASSLVDRANTQYF. The DNA for the CDR3 is TGCGCCAGCAGCTTGGTTGACAGGGCAAATACGCAGTATTTT.